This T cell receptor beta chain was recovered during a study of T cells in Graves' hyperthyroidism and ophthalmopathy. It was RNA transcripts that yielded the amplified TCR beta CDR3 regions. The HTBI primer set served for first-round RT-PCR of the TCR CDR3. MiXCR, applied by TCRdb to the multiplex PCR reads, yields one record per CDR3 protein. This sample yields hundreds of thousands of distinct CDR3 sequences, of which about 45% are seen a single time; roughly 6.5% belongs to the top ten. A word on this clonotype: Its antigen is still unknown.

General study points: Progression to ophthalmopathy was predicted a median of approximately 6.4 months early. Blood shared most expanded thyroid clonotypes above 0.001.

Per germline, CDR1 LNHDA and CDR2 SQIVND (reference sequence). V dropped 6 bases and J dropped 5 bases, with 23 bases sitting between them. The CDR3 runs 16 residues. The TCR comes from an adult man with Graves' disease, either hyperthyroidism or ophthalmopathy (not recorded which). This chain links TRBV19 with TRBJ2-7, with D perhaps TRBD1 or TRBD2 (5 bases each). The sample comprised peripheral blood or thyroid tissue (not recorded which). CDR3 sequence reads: CASSTRLWGPGNEQYF. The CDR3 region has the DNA TGTGCCAGTAGCACCCGTCTTTGGGGACCGGGCAACGAGCAGTACTTC.